This T cell receptor beta chain is from a study of post-analysis software for immune sequencing data (dated by TCRdb to the mid-2010s). Broadly, across the study: The recorded disease courses included relapsing-remitting, secondary progressive and progressive-relapsing multiple sclerosis, and some patients had no subtype annotation. The multiple sclerosis patient repertoires were compared with more than 9 previously published healthy control repertoires from donors aged 6 to 25 years. A subset of samples was prepared in parallel using single-end sample barcoding, then pooled and co-amplified after Illumina adapter ligation.

As for this clonotype: Its antigen target is currently unknown. No clone much larger than this one lies a single base away; base qualities are absent.

Study-wide conclusions, independent of this receptor: Multiple sclerosis patients had significantly lower normalized Chao1 diversity than controls, a result that suggests substantial peripheral T-cell clonal expansion. Significantly higher frequencies in patients than in controls were found for several TRBV segments, including TRBV5-6, TRBV5-1 and TRBV20-1. Strong co-clustering of samples prepared in the same batch was shown by direct clustering with F measure, prompting a batch-effect correction. The control group was slightly older than the multiple sclerosis patient group.

To demonstrate the VDJtools post-analysis software, the study profiled TCR beta repertoires from the peripheral blood of 13 young patients with multiple sclerosis. The multiple sclerosis patients were children and adolescents ranging in age from roughly 6 to 15 years. The receptor library was made with PCR. Sequencer: Illumina HiSeq 2500. To reduce PCR and sequencing biases, unique molecular identifiers were incorporated into the TCR beta cDNA libraries. Approximately 500,000 cDNA molecules were obtained for every 1 to 10 million input T cells, so each molecule roughly corresponded to one T cell. The patient libraries were prepared and sequenced using the same protocol as the earlier healthy control dataset. Samples belonging to the same batch were prepared together, multiplexed and sequenced on a shared HiSeq lane. In the paper's pipeline: Raw barcoded reads were processed with MIGEC, discarding single-read molecular identifier groups before consensus assembly and CDR3 extraction. VDJtools was used for post-analysis of the clonotype tables, with diversity normalized by down-sampling every dataset to the smallest sample size. Repertoire overlap clustering matched CDR3 amino acid but not nucleotide sequences to correct batch-related cross-sample contamination. TCRdb reprocessed the public reads (quality trimming at Q25 with fastp, clone calling with MiXCR) and kept in-frame beta chains. All rows with the same CDR3 protein become a single entry with the most common DNA and genes. The V and J calls shown here were made by TCRdb, not taken from the authors' results. The sample table holds 450,000 or so distinct CDR3 sequences, of which 45% were seen once. The biggest ten clones account for around an eighth of the sample.

The trim is 4 bases for V and 9 bases for J, with a gap of 14 bases between the germline ends. Taken from the germline V gene, the CDR1 and CDR2 loops are SGDLS and YYNGEE. The CDR3 starts with the cysteine, ends with the phenylalanine, and has 13 residues. This entry keeps only the CDR3 DNA: 39 bases, framed from base 1. This chain joins TRBV9 to TRBJ2-1, with the D gene not clear enough to name. Sequences were obtained from blood. The clonotype was recovered from a girl between 10 and 17 years old with multiple sclerosis. The CDR3 is CASSPDPEIEQFF. The DNA sequence is as follows: TGTGCCAGCAGCCCCGACCCGGAGATTGAGCAGTTCTTC.